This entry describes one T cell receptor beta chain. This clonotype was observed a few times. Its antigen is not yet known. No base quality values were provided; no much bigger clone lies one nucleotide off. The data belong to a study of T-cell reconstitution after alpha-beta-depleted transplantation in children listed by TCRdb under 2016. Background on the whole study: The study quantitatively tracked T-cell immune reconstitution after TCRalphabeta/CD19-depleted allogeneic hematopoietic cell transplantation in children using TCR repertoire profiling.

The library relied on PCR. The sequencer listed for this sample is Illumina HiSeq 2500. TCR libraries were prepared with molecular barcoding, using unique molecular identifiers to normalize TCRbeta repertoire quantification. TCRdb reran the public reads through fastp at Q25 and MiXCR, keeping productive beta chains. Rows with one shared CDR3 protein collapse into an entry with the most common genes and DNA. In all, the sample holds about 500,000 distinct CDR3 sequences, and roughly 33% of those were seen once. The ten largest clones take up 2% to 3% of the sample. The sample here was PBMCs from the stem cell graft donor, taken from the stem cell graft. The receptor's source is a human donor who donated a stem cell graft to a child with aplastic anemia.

This receptor has the CDR3 CASSLADRGGKLFF. The bases are TGTGCCAGCAGTTTAGCGGACAGGGGTGGAAAACTGTTTTTT. Recombination connected TRBV12-3 or TRBV12-4 to TRBJ1-4; 9 junctional bases match TRBD1. The CDR3 spans 14 residues, from the cysteine through the phenylalanine. Only the CDR3 region is kept as DNA, spanning 42 bases read in frame from base 1. V trim: 0 bases; J trim: 10 bases; unmatched bases: 3.